The rows below give T cell receptor beta chains drawn from one sample of a study of blood T cell repertoires in COVID-19. The assay was immunoSEQ multiplex PCR, and TCRdb's table has in-frame clones only and misses some. The table includes about 40,000 clones, around three quarters detected once. The sequenced sample consisted of peripheral blood. The receptors come from a woman older than 75 with acute or convalescent COVID-19. Each CDR3 is given with its conserved first and last residue. A D gene is named only where the DNA matches it firmly.

TRBV6-5 | TRBD2 | CASSRGRGRDYEQYF
TRBV4-1 | TRBD1 | CASSGTGTSSGANVLTF
TRBV10-1 | NA | CATSLDRNEQFF
TRBV7-2 | NA | CASSQGAAVQETQYF
TRBV4-3 | NA | CASSQRESYNEQFF
TRBV4-1 | NA | CASSHSGAVNYGYTF
TRBV10-3 | NA | CAISESTGRDEQFF
TRBV27 | TRBD2 | CASSPLGGLAGRETQYF
TRBV7-9 | NA | CACQDVNQPQHF
TRBV19 | TRBD1 | CASSMGQVLMEGYTF
TRBV2 | NA | CASHSSGYEQYF
TRBV5-1 | TRBD2 | CASNREGVYEQYF
TRBV5-5 | NA | CASSLLGHLSTEAFF
TRBV5-6 | NA | CASSLRGSYTGELFF
TRBV10-3 | TRBD1 | CAIGWTGSEQFF
TRBV5-4 | NA | CASSALWSSYEQYF
TRBV7-9 | TRBD2 | CASSLRRGKQFF
TRBV19 | NA | CASSIGWGRINQPQHF